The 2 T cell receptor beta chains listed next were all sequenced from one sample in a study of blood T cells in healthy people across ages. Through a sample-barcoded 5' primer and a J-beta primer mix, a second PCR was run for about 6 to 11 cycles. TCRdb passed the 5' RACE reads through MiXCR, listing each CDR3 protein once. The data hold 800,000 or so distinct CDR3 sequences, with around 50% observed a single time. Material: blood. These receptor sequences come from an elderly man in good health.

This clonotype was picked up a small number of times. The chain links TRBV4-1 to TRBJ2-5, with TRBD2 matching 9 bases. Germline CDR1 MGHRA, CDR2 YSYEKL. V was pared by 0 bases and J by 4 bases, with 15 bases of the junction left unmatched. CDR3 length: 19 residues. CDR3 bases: TGCGCCAGCAGCCAAGATGCCCCATATAGCGGGAGAGGGAGAGAGACCCAGTACTTC. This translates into CASSQDAPYSGRGRETQYF.

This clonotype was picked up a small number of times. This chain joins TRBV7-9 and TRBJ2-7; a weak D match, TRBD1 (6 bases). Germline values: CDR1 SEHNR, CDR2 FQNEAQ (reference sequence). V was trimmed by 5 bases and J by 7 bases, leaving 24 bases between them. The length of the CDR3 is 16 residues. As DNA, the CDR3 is TGTGCCAGCAGCCCCCTAGGAAGGGGGAGTCACAATGAGCAGTACTTC. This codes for CASSPLGRGSHNEQYF.